Listed here are 30 T cell receptor beta chains from one sample, sequenced in a study of T-cell memory formation after mild COVID-19 (TCRdb year 2021). The library was prepared using 5' RACE. Sequencing relied on an Illumina NovaSeq 6000. TCRdb handled the public reads itself, with Q25 trimming in fastp and clone calling in MiXCR, and kept productive beta chains. Rows with a matching CDR3 protein are joined into one entry that keeps the most common DNA and genes. Here the sample has approximately 65,000 distinct CDR3 sequences; around 15% occur a single time. Roughly 30% of the sample is held by the ten biggest clonotypes. Sequenced sample: PBMCs or a T cell subset sorted from them (not recorded which). Receptors were obtained from an adult woman who had mild COVID-19 (a few samples of this study predate the infection). The sample titles of this study are shuffled in the database, so cell type and time point are left out; the donor was told from shared clones.

The genes are TRBV20-1 and TRBJ2-7, with 7 bases identical to TRBD2. The CDR3 length is 15 residues. With 6 bases clipped from V and 0 bases from J, the junction kept 11 bases outside the gene matches. Per the germline V gene, CDR1 is DFQATT and CDR2 is SNEGSKA (reference sequence). The chain's CDR3 is CSAIPLADVSYEQYF. For the CDR3, the DNA is TGCAGTGCAATACCGCTAGCGGATGTCTCCTACGAGCAGTACTTC.

In its sample, this clonotype was seen a few times. V usage is TRBV24-1 and J usage is TRBJ2-2; D not resolved. Trimming removed 9 bases at V and 1 base at J, with 8 bases between. The CDR3 is made up of 13 amino acids. CDR1 and CDR2 (germline): KGHDR, SFDVKD. The CDR3 loop is CATEEENTGELFF. The CDR3 nucleotides read TGTGCCACCGAAGAGGAGAACACCGGGGAGCTGTTTTTT.

This clonotype was seen many times. V is TRBV6-4 and J is TRBJ2-3, with 8 bases matching TRBD2. Germline assignment: CDR1 MRHNA and CDR2 SNTAGT. Trimming cost V 5 bases and J 4 bases; bases outside gene matches: 8. The CDR3 contains 15 residues. CDR3 nucleotide sequence: TGTGCCAGCAGTACTGAAGCGGGAGCGTCAGATACGCAGTATTTT. Its protein is CASSTEAGASDTQYF.

The chain links TRBV5-4 to TRBJ2-6, with 9 positions matching TRBD1. V trimming: 5 bases; J trimming: 0 bases; junction bases outside the gene matches: 12. Germline lookup yields CDR1 SGHNT and CDR2 YYREEE (reference sequence). The CDR3 sequence is 19 residues long. CDR3 DNA: TGTGCCAGCAGATTCCCCCCGGGACAGGGAAACTCTGGGGCCAACGTCCTGACTTTC. Translating it yields CASRFPPGQGNSGANVLTF.

The table lists this clonotype with a count of one. CDR3 bases: TGTGCCAGTAGTATGATCCACAGCTCCTACGAGCAGTACTTC. It is translated as CASSMIHSSYEQYF. V is TRBV19 and J is TRBJ2-7; D is unclear. CDR1 LNHDA and CDR2 SQIVND come from the germline V gene (reference sequence). The CDR3 is 14 residues long. V was shortened by 3 bases and J by 0 bases, with 9 bases between the two germline ends.

The CDR3 DNA sequence: TGTGCCAGCAGCCATGACCTGACAGATACGCAGTATTTT. Residues: CASSHDLTDTQYF. The rearrangement joins TRBV7-6 to TRBJ2-3; no clear D gene. The CDR3 spans 13 residues. Germline V gene lookup returns CDR1 SGHVS and CDR2 FNYEAQ. Trimming took off 5 bases at V and 3 bases at J, with 9 bases between the two ends.

This clonotype has just a few counts. The chain employs TRBV12-3 or TRBV12-4 and TRBJ1-2; no firm D call. V dropped 7 bases and J dropped 3 bases, with 12 bases sitting between them. The CDR3 totals 13 residues. The CDR3 loop reads CASNGGEHYGYTF. CDR3 nucleotides: TGTGCCAGCAATGGCGGGGAACACTATGGCTACACCTTC.

The chain uses TRBV15 and TRBJ1-1; TRBD1 matches at 9 bases. The CDR3 contains 18 residues. CDR1 is LNHNV, CDR2 YYDKDF, per germline (reference sequence). The V gene end was trimmed by 0 bases and the J gene end by 3 bases; junction bases not matched to a gene: 11. The CDR3 here is CATSRDYVSDRGDTEAFF. The CDR3 coding sequence is TGTGCCACCAGCAGAGATTACGTTTCGGACAGGGGAGACACTGAAGCTTTCTTT.

Only a few counts were recorded for this clonotype. This chain links TRBV14 with TRBJ2-2; either TRBD1 or TRBD2 may supply D (5 bases each). Per the germline V gene, CDR1 is SGHDN and CDR2 is FVKESK. The CDR3 has 14 amino acids. Trimming pared 2 bases from V and 3 bases from J, leaving 7 bases between. In DNA form, the CDR3 reads TGTGCCAGCAGCCAATGGGGGTACACCGGGGAGCTGTTTTTT. Its protein product is CASSQWGYTGELFF.

This clonotype was found a few times. The V gene is TRBV4-2, the J gene TRBJ1-6; the D is unclear. CDR3 length equals 15 residues. CDR1 and CDR2 from the germline V gene are LGHNA and YNFKEQ. V shed 0 bases and J shed 5 bases, with 8 bases lying between them. CDR3 DNA: TGTGCCAGCAGCCAAGACTCTAGAAATAATTCACCCCTCCACTTT. Translating it yields CASSQDSRNNSPLHF.

This clonotype was detected a few times. The rearrangement joins TRBV30 to TRBJ2-5; 8 bases are a match to TRBD2. V lost 0 bases, J lost 5 bases, and 11 bases stayed unmatched. The germline gives CDR1 GTSNPN, CDR2 SVGIG (reference sequence). CDR3 length equals 16 residues. The CDR3 DNA is TGTGCCTGGAGTGTACCGTGGCGGGAGGATGTGGAGACCCAGTACTTC. Translated, it gives CAWSVPWREDVETQYF.

This clonotype has a handful of counts. The V call is TRBV9, the J call TRBJ2-7; D not resolved. From germline, CDR1 is SGDLS and CDR2 YYNGEE. Trimming removed 3 bases at V and 0 bases at J, with 10 bases between. CDR3 length equals 14 residues. Here the CDR3 reads CASSANHDSYEQYF. The CDR3 DNA is TGTGCCAGCAGCGCGAACCACGACTCCTACGAGCAGTACTTC.

The chain recombines TRBV7-9 with TRBJ2-1, with TRBD2 matching over 9 bases. Germline CDR1 SEHNR, CDR2 FQNEAQ (reference sequence). Trimming took 1 base from V and 5 from J; bases not matched to a gene: 6. This CDR3 is 16 amino acids long. The CDR3 reads CASSLESGGMDNEQFF. CDR3 bases: TGTGCCAGCAGCTTAGAAAGCGGGGGGATGGACAATGAGCAGTTCTTC. The whole variable domain, remainder taken from reference TRBV7-9 and TRBJ2-1, is DTGVSQNPRHKITKRGQNVTFRCDPISEHNRLYWYRQTLGQGPEFLTYFQNEAQLEKSRLLSDRFSAERPKGSFSTLEIQRTEQGDSAMYLCASSLESGGMDNEQFFGPGTRLTVL.

This clonotype was seen more than once but under ten times. The chain joins TRBV27 to TRBJ2-7, with D perhaps matching TRBD1 or TRBD2 (7 bases each). Per germline, CDR1 MNHEY and CDR2 SMNVEV (reference sequence). CDR3 size: 17 residues. Trimming removed 7 bases at V and 3 bases at J, with 25 bases between. The DNA for the CDR3 is TGTGCCAGCAAATCCCATTGGGGGGGCGGGACAGACTACGAGCAGTACTTC. Residues: CASKSHWGGGTDYEQYF.

J is TRBJ1-1 and V is TRBV11-1; a weak D match, TRBD1 (5 bases). Germline CDR1 SGHAT, CDR2 FQDESV (reference sequence). The CDR3 sequence is 16 residues long. V was trimmed by 1 base and J by 0 bases, leaving 12 bases between them. The CDR3 nucleotides read TGTGCCAGCAGCTTAGGAGCAGGGTCCATGAACACTGAAGCTTTCTTT. This encodes CASSLGAGSMNTEAFF.

The gene calls are TRBV28 and TRBJ2-1; 9 bases align to TRBD2. The CDR3 totals 15 residues. CDR1 is MDHEN, CDR2 SYDVKM, per germline. Trimming took 3 bases from V and 4 from J; bases not matched to a gene: 4. The CDR3 bases are TGTGCCAGCAGTTTCGGGCTAGCGGGATACAATGAGCAGTTCTTC. Translated, it gives CASSFGLAGYNEQFF.

The chain links TRBV29-1 to TRBJ2-5; tentative D call: TRBD2 (5 bases). Trimming took 1 base from V and 3 from J, leaving 6 bases between them. Germline V CDR1 and CDR2: SQVTM, ANQGSEA. CDR3 size: 12 residues. The CDR3 here is CSVEGGEETQYF. The CDR3 bases are TGCAGCGTTGAAGGGGGAGAAGAGACCCAGTACTTC.

The rearrangement uses TRBV29-1 and TRBJ2-2, with D tentatively TRBD2 (6 bases). CDR1 is SQVTM, CDR2 ANQGSEA, per germline. The length of the CDR3 is 17 residues. V shed 6 bases and J shed 4 bases, with 24 bases lying between them. The CDR3 spells CSVRRGDSESPTGELFF. The CDR3 nucleotides read TGCAGCGTCCGGCGTGGGGACTCCGAATCCCCCACCGGGGAGCTGTTTTTT.

The V and J genes are TRBV5-1 and TRBJ2-6, with 8 bases aligning to TRBD1. The germline CDR1 and CDR2 sequences are SGHRS and YFSETQ. With V trimmed by 4 bases and J by 1 base, 7 bases remained unmatched. The CDR3 totals 17 residues. DNA for the CDR3: TGCGCCAGCAGCCCGGACAGGGTTGGGTCTGGGGCCAACGTCCTGACTTTC. Translated: CASSPDRVGSGANVLTF.

This chain connects TRBV14 to TRBJ1-4; the match to TRBD1 covers 8 bases. CDR1 SGHDN and CDR2 FVKESK come from the germline V gene. This CDR3 has 21 amino acids. Germline trimming cut 1 base from V and 0 bases from J; bases unmatched to any gene: 16. The CDR3 region has the DNA TGTGCCAGCAGCCAAGGGTTCTCTCCAGGGGGCGTAACGGCAACTAATGAAAAACTGTTTTTT. Translated: CASSQGFSPGGVTATNEKLFF.

CDR3: CSAYAGTHISSYEQYF. The CDR3 nucleotides are TGCAGTGCTTACGCCGGGACACACATTAGCTCCTACGAGCAGTACTTC. This chain links TRBV20-1 with TRBJ2-7, with a weak D call TRBD1 (6 bases). The V end was cut by 5 bases, the J end by 0 bases, with 20 bases between. The CDR3 runs 16 residues. Per germline, CDR1 DFQATT and CDR2 SNEGSKA (reference sequence).

The table lists this clonotype with a few counts. V and J are TRBV9 and TRBJ2-1, with 9 positions matching TRBD2. The CDR3 loop spans 15 amino acids. CDR1 and CDR2 from the germline V gene are SGDLS and YYNGEE. The junction had 4 bases not matched to a gene; V was cut back by 2 bases and J by 4 bases. CDR3 region: CASSVSGSPYNEQFF. The DNA for the CDR3 is TGTGCCAGCAGCGTTAGCGGGAGCCCATACAATGAGCAGTTCTTC.

The chain recombines TRBV6-4 with TRBJ2-2; the match to TRBD2 covers 7 bases. This CDR3 has 15 amino acids. The germline V gene encodes CDR1 MRHNA and CDR2 SNTAGT. J was trimmed by 5 bases and V by 1 base; bases with no gene match: 4. The CDR3 loop reads CASSDLGGETGELFF. Here the CDR3 DNA reads TGTGCCAGCAGTGACTTGGGAGGGGAGACCGGGGAGCTGTTTTTT.

This clonotype was counted a few times. The chain links TRBV5-1 to TRBJ1-1; D gene unclear. Trimming took off 1 base at V and 3 bases at J, with 10 bases between the two ends. This CDR3 spans 14 amino acids. The germline V gene encodes CDR1 SGHRS and CDR2 YFSETQ. The CDR3 region has the DNA TGCGCCAGCAGCTTGTGGGTTCTTGACACTGAAGCTTTCTTT. This sequence encodes CASSLWVLDTEAFF.

This clonotype appeared a few times. CDR3 region: CASSQEGGELFF. The DNA for the CDR3 is TGTGCCAGCAGCCAAGAGGGCGGGGAGCTGTTTTTT. This rearrangement joins TRBV14 to TRBJ2-2; D is undetermined. The germline V and J ends were trimmed by 0 bases and 7 bases, with 3 bases remaining between them. This CDR3 region has 12 residues. Germline CDR1 SGHDN, CDR2 FVKESK.

In this sample, this clonotype turned up a few times. The rearrangement uses TRBV27 and TRBJ2-3; D not resolved. Trimming removed 6 bases from V and 2 bases from J, with 15 bases in between. CDR3 length: 15 amino acids. CDR1 is MNHEY, CDR2 SMNVEV, per germline (reference sequence). This CDR3 is CASSHPGLPTDTQYF. The CDR3 bases are TGTGCCAGCAGCCATCCTGGGCTACCCACAGATACGCAGTATTTT.

V is TRBV6-5 and J is TRBJ1-1, with TRBD1 identical over 9 bases. Germline lookup yields CDR1 MNHEY and CDR2 SVGAGI. The CDR3 has 14 amino acids. V lost 5 bases and J lost 0; bases outside the gene matches: 1. In nucleotides, the CDR3 is TGTGCCAGCAGTCGGGACAGGGTGAACACTGAAGCTTTCTTT. Amino acid sequence: CASSRDRVNTEAFF.

The chain combines TRBV30 with TRBJ2-5, with D perhaps being TRBD1 or TRBD2 (6 bases each). The V end was cut by 5 bases, the J end by 5 bases, with 15 bases between. The length of the CDR3 is 13 residues. The germline gives CDR1 GTSNPN, CDR2 SVGIG (reference sequence). The CDR3 DNA reads as TGTGCCTGGGGGGCGCTAGGGGGGGAGACCCAGTACTTC. Protein sequence: CAWGALGGETQYF.

This clonotype was found a few times. This rearrangement joins TRBV7-9 to TRBJ2-1; 9 bases align to TRBD1. The germline CDR1 and CDR2 sequences are SEHNR and FQNEAQ (reference sequence). V trimming: 5 bases; J trimming: 5 bases; junction bases outside the gene matches: 10. The CDR3 runs to 16 residues. CDR3 in amino acids: CASSPSGTGIDNEQFF. CDR3 in DNA: TGTGCCAGCAGCCCCTCCGGGACAGGGATCGACAATGAGCAGTTCTTC.

This clonotype was seen many times. This rearrangement joins TRBV7-2 to TRBJ2-7, with D possibly matching TRBD2 (5 bases). The CDR3 length is 15 residues. V lost 3 bases to trimming and J lost 0 bases, with 12 bases between them. Germline V gives CDR1 SGHTA, CDR2 FQGNSA. The CDR3 sequence is CASSFGLGSSYEQYF. CDR3 nucleotide sequence: TGTGCCAGCAGCTTCGGACTGGGAAGCTCCTACGAGCAGTACTTC.